Shown below are 25 T cell receptor beta chains from a single sample sequenced in a study of cytomegalovirus exposure and HLA in healthy donors. Vbeta (60) and Jbeta (13) primers were used in the PCR. This table comes from immunoSEQ multiplex PCR, and its TCRdb copy is limited to in-frame clones, with some not included. The sample carries approximately 110,000 clones, roughly 70% recorded once. Specimen: PBMCs. The receptor set was obtained from a woman aged 30 to 39 in good health and CMV-seronegative.

This chain joins TRBV6-6 and TRBJ1-3; D perhaps matches TRBD1 (5 bases). CDR3 length: 16 amino acids. Germline CDR1 reads MNHNY; CDR2 reads SVGAGI (reference sequence). The V end was cut by 6 bases, the J end by 1 base, with 16 bases between. The CDR3 bases are TGTGCCAGCAGCCGACCTCAGGGCTGGTCTGGAAACACCATATATTTT. Translated: CASSRPQGWSGNTIYF.

This rearrangement joins TRBV10-3 to TRBJ1-1, with 10 bases lining up with TRBD1. The germline V gene has CDR1 ENHRY and CDR2 SYGVKD. CDR3 length: 13 residues. After removal of 6 bases from V and 5 bases from J, the junction contained 3 bases not matched to a gene. The CDR3 here is CAISEGQGTEAFF. The CDR3 nucleotides are TGTGCCATCAGCGAGGGACAGGGGACTGAAGCTTTCTTT.

V is TRBV6-7 and J is TRBJ2-1; 8 positions match TRBD2. Being an ORF, TRBV6-7 has a function that is uncertain. The CDR3 runs to 17 residues. Unmatched junction bases numbered 22, after V lost 8 bases and J lost 10 bases. The CDR3 DNA sequence: TGTGCCAGCCGCCGATTTTATAGCGGGGATTCCAATAAGGAGCAGTTCTTC. Protein: CASRRFYSGDSNKEQFF.

The rearrangement links TRBV7-9 to TRBJ1-5; tentative D call: TRBD1 (5 bases). The CDR3 spans 17 residues. The V end was cut by 4 bases, the J end by 0 bases, with 16 bases between. Germline V gene data show CDR1 as SEHNR and CDR2 as FQNEAQ (reference sequence). CDR3 coding DNA: TGTGCCAGCAGCTCCAATGCAGGGCGACGTAGCAATCAGCCCCAGCATTTT. It encodes CASSSNAGRRSNQPQHF.

The chain links TRBV19 to TRBJ2-3; TRBD1 aligns across 8 bases. Trimming took 5 bases from V and 5 from J; bases not matched to a gene: 3. Germline V lookup: CDR1 LNHDA, CDR2 SQIVND (reference sequence). This CDR3 comprises 13 residues. CDR3 amino acids: CASSSQGVDTQYF. The CDR3 region has the DNA TGTGCCAGTAGTTCACAGGGGGTAGATACGCAGTATTTT.

The chain employs TRBV2 and TRBJ1-6; 8 nucleotides match TRBD1. This CDR3 is 15 amino acids long. Trimming cost V 4 bases and J 5 bases; bases outside gene matches: 4. CDR1 and CDR2 (germline): SNHLY, FYNNEI. CDR3 in amino acids: CASSAGTGHNSPLHF. CDR3 coding DNA: TGTGCCAGCAGTGCCGGGACAGGCCATAATTCACCCCTCCACTTT.

V is TRBV6-4 and J is TRBJ2-3; TRBD2 matches 8 bases. Germline V gives CDR1 MRHNA, CDR2 SNTAGT. The CDR3 extends over 15 amino acids. V lost 5 bases and J lost 2; bases outside the gene matches: 6. The CDR3 reads CASSYLAGITDTQYF. CDR3 DNA: TGTGCCAGCAGTTACTTAGCGGGAATCACAGATACGCAGTATTTT.

This clone appeared a single time. The chain links TRBV4-3 to TRBJ1-6, with 7 bases aligning to TRBD1. J was trimmed by 6 bases and V by 0 bases; bases with no gene match: 5. CDR3 length: 16 amino acids. Per germline, CDR1 LGHNA and CDR2 YSLEER. The chain's CDR3 is CASSQDEGAGNSPLHF. CDR3 in DNA: TGCGCCAGCAGCCAAGATGAGGGGGCAGGTAATTCACCCCTCCACTTT.

The CDR3 nucleotides are TGCGCCAGCAGCTTGCAGGGGAGCACCGGGGAGCTGTTTTTT. Encoded protein: CASSLQGSTGELFF. The genes are TRBV5-1 and TRBJ2-2, with D tentatively TRBD1 (6 bases). Per the germline V gene, CDR1 is SGHRS and CDR2 is YFSETQ. The CDR3 sequence is 14 residues long. The V end was cut by 1 base, the J end by 4 bases, with 8 bases between.

The chain uses TRBV6-5 and TRBJ1-5; D is unclear. Germline-derived CDR1 and CDR2 are MNHEY and SVGAGI. The length of the CDR3 is 14 residues. V lost 11 bases, J lost 4 bases, and 18 bases lay in between. CDR3: CAAQEGIENQPQHF. The CDR3 DNA reads TGTGCCGCCCAGGAGGGAATTGAGAATCAGCCCCAGCATTTT.

This chain connects TRBV14 to TRBJ2-7; 8 positions agree with TRBD2. Trimming at V came to 2 bases and at J to 1 base, leaving 7 bases not matched to a gene. The CDR3 is 16 residues long. Germline CDR1 reads SGHDN; CDR2 reads FVKESK. The CDR3, as DNA: TGTGCCAGCAGCCAACGCGGGGGGAGCTTATCCTACGAGCAGTACTTC. As protein: CASSQRGGSLSYEQYF.

The chain joins TRBV7-2 to TRBJ2-1, with TRBD1 as a possible D gene (6 bases). Germline V gene data show CDR1 as SGHTA and CDR2 as FQGNSA. CDR3 size: 15 residues. The V and J ends lost 5 bases and 0 bases respectively, with 11 bases between them. The CDR3 DNA follows: TGTGCCAGCAGCCCCTTCAGGGGCTCCTACAATGAGCAGTTCTTC. It specifies CASSPFRGSYNEQFF.

The chain has TRBV7-9 and TRBJ1-2; D is unclear. Germline V CDR1 and CDR2: SEHNR, FQNEAQ (reference sequence). This CDR3 is built from 13 residues. V lost 1 base and J lost 5, with 8 bases in between. In DNA form, the CDR3 reads TGTGCCAGCAGCTTAGGGGCAGGTTATGGCTACACCTTC. This sequence encodes CASSLGAGYGYTF.

The chain has TRBV19 and TRBJ1-5, with D possibly being TRBD1 (6 bases). This CDR3 is built from 15 residues. Trimming removed 4 bases from V and 3 bases from J, with 13 bases in between. Germline assignment: CDR1 LNHDA and CDR2 SQIVND (reference sequence). The CDR3 DNA is TGTGCCAGTAGTAGCCAAGGGGGATTCAATCAGCCCCAGCATTTT. This sequence encodes CASSSQGGFNQPQHF.

The rearrangement uses TRBV29-1 and TRBJ2-1, with D possibly being TRBD1 (6 bases). V lost 7 bases, J lost 6 bases, and 13 bases lay in between. Per germline, CDR1 SQVTM and CDR2 ANQGSEA. CDR3 size: 12 residues. Here the CDR3 DNA reads TGCAGCGCCATAGGACAGAGCAATGAGCAGTTCTTC. This codes for CSAIGQSNEQFF.

V and J are TRBV5-1 and TRBJ1-1, with 7 bases matching TRBD1. Germline V lookup: CDR1 SGHRS, CDR2 YFSETQ. V shed 1 base and J 0 bases; nucleotides not matched to a gene: 3. The CDR3 extends over 15 amino acids. The CDR3 region is CASSLTTGMNTEAFF. The CDR3 DNA follows: TGCGCCAGCAGCTTGACGACAGGGATGAACACTGAAGCTTTCTTT.

This chain connects TRBV5-1 to TRBJ2-1, with 7 bases matching TRBD1. The V segment lost 7 bases and the J segment 9 bases; nucleotides outside the gene matches: 19. Germline V gene sequence: CDR1 SGHRS, CDR2 YFSETQ. The CDR3 runs to 16 residues. CDR3 sequence reads: CASAPVKTGPGSEQFF. As DNA, the CDR3 is TGCGCCAGCGCGCCCGTAAAGACAGGGCCAGGTAGTGAGCAGTTCTTC.

Turning to this clone: A read error may produce the germline difference seen at one junction end. The CDR3 sequence: CSSSERRGLGNHNEQFF. The DNA for the CDR3 is TGTTCCAGCAGCGAACGAAGGGGACTCGGGAATCACAATGAGCAGTTCTTC. This chain uses TRBV7-9 with TRBJ2-1; TRBD2 is a possible D gene (6 bases). CDR1 is SEHNR and CDR2 is FQNEAQ in the germline V gene (reference sequence). This CDR3 has 17 residues.

The rearrangement uses TRBV5-1 and TRBJ1-1; tentatively, D is TRBD1 (5 bases). V lost 1 base and J lost 5, with 12 bases in between. The CDR3 loop spans 14 amino acids. Germline CDR1 is SGHRS and CDR2 is YFSETQ. Here the CDR3 DNA reads TGCGCCAGCAGCTTGACAGGAGGGGTGACTGAAGCTTTCTTT. Protein sequence: CASSLTGGVTEAFF.

This rearrangement joins TRBV7-2 to TRBJ2-7, with D perhaps TRBD2 (6 bases). This CDR3 has 15 residues. Trimming removed 2 bases from V and 4 bases from J, with 15 bases in between. Germline V gives CDR1 SGHTA, CDR2 FQGNSA. Here the CDR3 DNA reads TGTGCCAGCAGCTTAATTACTAGGCGGGGATACGAGCAGTACTTC. It codes for CASSLITRRGYEQYF.

The chain has TRBV7-2 and TRBJ1-4; no reliable D call. This CDR3 is 13 amino acids long. The V gene lost 2 bases and the J gene lost 6 bases, with 7 bases spanning the gap. Germline V CDR1 and CDR2: SGHTA, FQGNSA. CDR3 in amino acids: CASSLFQYEKLFF. The CDR3 DNA reads TGTGCCAGCAGCTTATTCCAGTATGAAAAACTGTTTTTT.

The chain couples TRBV30 to TRBJ2-1; possibly TRBD2 for D (5 bases). The CDR3 spans 15 residues. Trimming removed 0 bases at V and 6 bases at J, with 15 bases between. CDR1 and CDR2 (germline): GTSNPN, SVGIG (reference sequence). The CDR3 DNA follows: TGTGCCTGGAGTGTACCGGTGGGAGTCGGCAATGAGCAGTTCTTC. This gives the protein CAWSVPVGVGNEQFF.

This chain uses TRBV29-1 with TRBJ2-5; tentatively, D is TRBD1 (6 bases). Gene TRBJ2-7 matches the end of the DNA better, so the J call may be wrong. The germline CDR1 and CDR2 sequences are SQVTM and ANQGSEA. This CDR3 region has 13 residues. This CDR3 is CSARTELAYEQYF. CDR3 DNA: TGCAGTGCCCGGACAGAGCTTGCCTACGAGCAGTACTTC.

The CDR3 here is CASSQGTGANEKLFF. The DNA for the CDR3 is TGCGCCAGCAGCCAGGGGACAGGGGCAAATGAAAAACTGTTTTTT. This sequence joins TRBV4-3 and TRBJ1-4, with TRBD1 matching 10 bases. The CDR3 is made up of 15 amino acids. CDR1 and CDR2 (germline): LGHNA, YSLEER. V trimming: 3 bases; J trimming: 5 bases; junction bases outside the gene matches: 3.

By frequency in the sample, this clone is medium-sized. Other DNA sequences within the sample encode an identical CDR3. The genes are TRBV12-5 and TRBJ1-1; tentatively, D is TRBD1 (6 bases). This CDR3 contains 13 residues. From germline, CDR1 is LGHNT and CDR2 FRNRAP. Trimming took 1 base from V and 6 from J, leaving 9 bases between them. The CDR3 reads CASGLGGLAEAFF. CDR3 nucleotide sequence: TGTGCTAGTGGTTTGGGGGGGCTCGCTGAAGCTTTCTTT.